Listed below are T cell receptor beta chains from one sample, sequenced in a study of blood T cell repertoires in COVID-19. Method: immunoSEQ multiplex PCR; TCRdb's copy keeps in-frame clones and lacks some. The sample has a few hundred thousand clones, about 89% seen once. Specimen: peripheral blood. Receptor source: a man aged 45-65 years with acute or convalescent COVID-19. CDR3s include the opening cysteine and the closing phenylalanine or tryptophan. The order of the fields is J gene, V gene, clone size, D gene, CDR3 DNA, CDR3 protein. A D gene is named only where the DNA matches it firmly. Some rows mark clone size as missing; the rest say once, few, many or name a class of expanded clone.

TRBJ1-1 | TRBV23-1 | NA | TRBD1 | TGCGCCAGCAGTCAATCGGCGGGACAGGGGGCTTGGTTGAACACTGAAGCTTTCTTT | CASSQSAGQGAWLNTEAFF
TRBJ2-3 | TRBV4-1 | once | NA | TGCGCCAGCAGCCAAAAGGGGTCACGGGATACGCAGTATTTT | CASSQKGSRDTQYF
TRBJ2-7 | TRBV29-1 | NA | TRBD1 | TGCAGCGCGACCGGGACAGGACTATACGAGCAGTACTTC | CSATGTGLYEQYF
TRBJ2-1 | TRBV12-3/TRBV12-4 | NA | TRBD1 | TGTGCCAGCAGTCCTAGACAGGGCCCGCCGTTCTTC | CASSPRQGPPFF
TRBJ2-3 | TRBV15 | NA | TRBD2 | TGTGCCACCAGTCCCCTCAGCGGGGGTTCTACAGATACGCAGTATTTT | CATSPLSGGSTDTQYF
TRBJ1-5 | TRBV21-1 | NA | NA | TGTGCCAGCAGCAAAGCCGGGGTGGGGACAGATCAGCCCCAGCATTTT | CASSKAGVGTDQPQHF
TRBJ1-1 | TRBV18 | NA | TRBD1 | TGTGCCAGCTCACCAAGGCGGACAGGGGGGGACACTGAAGCTTTCTTT | CASSPRRTGGDTEAFF
TRBJ1-1 | TRBV30 | NA | TRBD1 | TGTGCCTGCACGGGACAGCCGAACACTGAAGCTTTCTTT | CACTGQPNTEAFF
TRBJ2-6 | TRBV5-6 | NA | TRBD1 | TGTGCCAGCAGCTTGGCCGGGGGACAGGGTACCTCTGGGGCCAACGTCCTGACTTTC | CASSLAGGQGTSGANVLTF
TRBJ1-1 | TRBV6-1 | NA | NA | TGTGCCAGCAGTGAACTTCTTAGGGGGACTGAAGCTTTCTTT | CASSELLRGTEAFF
TRBJ2-1 | TRBV4-1 | NA | TRBD2 | TGCGCCAGCAGCCAAGGACTAGCGGGCCTCCTTCTCCGCAATGAGCAGTTCTTC | CASSQGLAGLLLRNEQFF
TRBJ2-7 | TRBV6-6 | once | NA | NA | CASSSSYRRASDEQYF
TRBJ1-2 | TRBV10-2 | NA | TRBD1 | TGCGCCAGCAGTTACAGGGGGCGCAGAGATAGCTATGGCTACACCTTC | CASSYRGRRDSYGYTF
TRBJ1-5 | TRBV4-1 | NA | NA | TGCGCCAGCAGCCAAGATTTATCAGGGGAGTACCAGCCCCAGCATTTT | CASSQDLSGEYQPQHF
TRBJ1-5 | TRBV2 | NA | NA | TGTGCCAGCATGGGGGAGGCTACGGGGAGGCAGCCCCAGCATTTT | CASMGEATGRQPQHF
TRBJ2-1 | TRBV11-3 | NA | NA | TGTGCCAGCAGCTTATCAGGGTGGAAGAATGAGCAGTTCTTC | CASSLSGWKNEQFF
TRBJ2-7 | TRBV19 | once | NA | TGTGCCAGTAGTACAGGACAGTCTGGCTCCTACGAGCAGTACTTC | CASSTGQSGSYEQYF
TRBJ2-7 | TRBV5-4 | NA | TRBD1 | TGTGCCAGCAGCACAAGGACAGGGGCCTTAAGGTACGAGCAGTACTTC | CASSTRTGALRYEQYF
TRBJ1-1 | TRBV6-5 | once | TRBD1 | TGTGCCAGCAGTTACTCGGACAGGGGTTGGACTGAAGCTTTCTTT | CASSYSDRGWTEAFF
TRBJ1-3 | TRBV29-1 | NA | NA | TGCAGCGCTGCCCAGGGTACGGCTGGAAACACCATATATTTT | CSAAQGTAGNTIYF
TRBJ2-5 | TRBV6-6 | NA | TRBD2 | TGTGCCAGCAGTCCGCTGGGGGGGGGTTTCCAAGAGACCCAGTACTTC | CASSPLGGGFQETQYF
TRBJ1-4 | TRBV5-1 | NA | NA | TGCGCCAGCGGACGGGGAGATAATGAAAAACTGTTTTTT | CASGRGDNEKLFF
TRBJ2-3 | TRBV14 | NA | TRBD2 | TGTGCCAGCAGTCTAGAGTCCGTAGGGACTAGCGGGATCACAGATACGCAGTATTTT | CASSLESVGTSGITDTQYF
TRBJ1-2 | TRBV10-3 | NA | NA | TGTGCCATCATTCAGGGAGGCGATGGCTACACCTTC | CAIIQGGDGYTF
TRBJ1-2 | TRBV27 | NA | NA | TGTGCCAGCAGTTTAAGTCACGGGAGGGGCTACACCTTC | CASSLSHGRGYTF
TRBJ2-3 | TRBV5-6 | NA | TRBD2 | TGTGCCAGCAGCCCCCCGGGACTAGCGGGCACAGATACGCAGTATTTT | CASSPPGLAGTDTQYF
TRBJ1-1 | TRBV2 | NA | TRBD1 | TGTGCCAGTACAAGGGGACAGGGCATCACTGAAGCTTTCTTT | CASTRGQGITEAFF
TRBJ1-1 | TRBV4-1 | NA | NA | TGCGCCAGCAGCCAAGGGGGAACACCCCCGGGAGAAGCTTTCTTT | CASSQGGTPPGEAFF
TRBJ2-1 | TRBV5-4 | NA | NA | TGTGCCAGCACCCAGGGAATCTACAATGAGCAGTTCTTC | CASTQGIYNEQFF
TRBJ1-1 | TRBV11-2 | NA | NA | TGTGCCACTCATCAACTGCGGGGTGGCACTGAAGCTTTCTTT | CATHQLRGGTEAFF
TRBJ2-7 | TRBV3-1/TRBV3-2 | NA | NA | TGTGCCAGCAGCCAAGATCTGGCCAACGAGCAGTACTTC | CASSQDLANEQYF
TRBJ2-2 | TRBV11-3 | NA | TRBD1 | TGTGCCAGCAGCGCCCGGGACAGGGATGCCGGGGAGCTGTTTTTT | CASSARDRDAGELFF
TRBJ2-5 | TRBV3-1/TRBV3-2 | NA | NA | TGTGCCAGCAGCCCGGGGATTGAAAGAGAGACCCAGTACTTC | CASSPGIERETQYF
TRBJ2-7 | TRBV19 | NA | TRBD2 | TGTGCCAGTACCCCCCGACTAGCGGGGGGGCACGAGCAGTACTTC | CASTPRLAGGHEQYF
TRBJ2-1 | TRBV3-1/TRBV3-2 | NA | TRBD1 | TGTGCCAGCAGCCAAGATCGGGACAGGGGGTTCAATGAGCAGTTCTTC | CASSQDRDRGFNEQFF
TRBJ1-2 | TRBV6-5 | once | TRBD1 | TGTGCCAGCAGCCCGGACAGGGGGTTGGGGGGCTACACCTTC | CASSPDRGLGGYTF
TRBJ1-2 | TRBV5-8 | NA | TRBD1 | TGTGCCAGCAGCTTGTACGGGACAGGTGGTGGCTACACCTTC | CASSLYGTGGGYTF
TRBJ1-2 | TRBV11-2 | NA | NA | TGTGCCAGCAGCTTAGTGGAGGGAGTGAAAGGCTACACCTTC | CASSLVEGVKGYTF
TRBJ2-7 | TRBV6-5 | NA | NA | TGTGCCACCACACAGGGATACCACGAGCAGTACTTC | CATTQGYHEQYF
TRBJ2-7 | TRBV11-2 | NA | TRBD1 | TGTGCCAGCAGCTTATCGGCAGGGGGCTCCTACGAGCAGTACTTC | CASSLSAGGSYEQYF
TRBJ1-5 | TRBV10-3 | NA | NA | TGTGCCATCAGTGACGGCGACGGGTGGCAGCCCCAGCATTTT | CAISDGDGWQPQHF
TRBJ1-2 | TRBV7-9 | NA | TRBD1 | TGTGCCAGCAGCTCGGGACAGATCCTTGGCTACACCTTC | CASSSGQILGYTF
TRBJ2-1 | TRBV5-1 | NA | NA | TGCGCCAGCAGCTTGAGGGCGGAGGTAGATGAGCAGTTCTTC | CASSLRAEVDEQFF
TRBJ2-1 | TRBV7-8 | few | NA | TGTGCCAGCAGCTTAGGGTGGGGCGGGAACAATGAGCAGTTCTTC | CASSLGWGGNNEQFF
TRBJ1-1 | TRBV24-1 | NA | NA | TGTGCCACCAGTGATCAGCGGGGGACTGAAGCTTTCTTT | CATSDQRGTEAFF
TRBJ1-5 | TRBV4-1 | NA | NA | TGCGCCAGCAGCCAGGATGACAGGAATCAGCCCCAGCATTTT | CASSQDDRNQPQHF
TRBJ2-7 | TRBV7-6 | NA | TRBD1 | TGTGCCAGCAGCTTAACAGGGGCGGCCTACGAGCAGTACTTC | CASSLTGAAYEQYF
TRBJ2-2 | TRBV9 | NA | TRBD2 | TGTGCCAGCAGCGTTAGCGGGAGGGAGGCCGGGGAGCTGTTTTTT | CASSVSGREAGELFF
TRBJ2-5 | TRBV10-1 | NA | TRBD2 | TGCGCCAGCAGCCCCGGGACTAGCGGGGGTACCCAAGAGACCCAGTACTTC | CASSPGTSGGTQETQYF
TRBJ2-7 | TRBV27 | once | TRBD1 | TGTGCCAGCAGCCCATCGAAGGGGGCGCGGAGCTACGAGCAGTACTTC | CASSPSKGARSYEQYF
TRBJ1-1 | TRBV5-1 | NA | NA | TGCGCCAGCAGCTCCTTGGCGGGGGGCACTGAAGCTTTCTTT | CASSSLAGGTEAFF